The next 6 T cell receptor beta chains were all read from a single sample in a study of T-cell memory formation after mild COVID-19 (dated by TCRdb to the early 2020s). The method behind the library was 5' RACE. The reads were generated on an Illumina NovaSeq 6000. TCRdb handled the public reads itself, with Q25 trimming in fastp and clone calling in MiXCR, and kept productive beta chains. Rows with one shared CDR3 protein collapse into an entry with the most common genes and DNA. The table for this sample lists 210,000 or so distinct CDR3 sequences; 10% to 13% of them were counted only once. Approximately 2.8% of the sample is held by the ten biggest clonotypes. The source material was PBMCs or a T cell subset sorted from them (not recorded which). The source is a man younger than 35 who had mild COVID-19 (a few samples of this study predate the infection). The sample titles of this study are shuffled in the database, so cell type and time point are left out; the donor was told from shared clones.

V is TRBV19 and J is TRBJ1-6; D call uncertain. Per the germline V gene, CDR1 is LNHDA and CDR2 is SQIVND (reference sequence). The length of the CDR3 is 12 residues. V lost 4 bases to trimming and J lost 13 bases, with 11 bases between them. The CDR3 nucleotides read TGTGCCAGTAGTACCCTAGGAGTTCCCCTCCACTTT. The encoded protein is CASSTLGVPLHF.

This clonotype was found a few times. V usage is TRBV3-1 and J usage is TRBJ1-2; no reliable D call. The CDR3 runs 13 residues. V was shortened by 4 bases and J by 14 bases, with 20 bases between the two germline ends. Germline assignment: CDR1 LGHDT and CDR2 YNNKEL (reference sequence). CDR3 amino acids: CASSPTLHYGETF. The CDR3 region has the DNA TGTGCCAGCAGCCCCACCCTGCACTATGGGGAAACCTTC.

This clonotype has a handful of counts. The chain combines TRBV7-8 with TRBJ2-7, with D unclear. Trimming shortened V by 3 bases and J by 3 bases, and 6 bases separated the two germline ends. The CDR3 has 12 residues. Per the germline V gene, CDR1 is SGHVS and CDR2 is FQNEAQ. The CDR3 nucleotides are TGTGCCAGCAGCTTCCTTCTCTACGAGCAGTACTTC. Translating gives CASSFLLYEQYF. The full variable domain, its missing parts supplied by reference TRBV7-8 and TRBJ2-7, is GAGVSQSPRYKVAKRGQDVALRCDPISGHVSLFWYQQALGQGPEFLTYFQNEAQLDKSGLPSDRFFAERPEGSVSTLKIQRTQQEDSAVYLCASSFLLYEQYFGPGTRLTVT.

This clonotype was counted a few times. The rearrangement uses TRBV7-2 and TRBJ1-1; D possibly corresponds to TRBD1 (5 bases). V was clipped by 5 bases and J by 5 bases, with 18 bases between them. The CDR3 runs to 15 residues. The V gene's germline CDR1 is SGHTA and CDR2 FQGNSA. CDR3 bases: TGTGCCAGCAGCCTAACCTACGGGGGAGCTACTGAAGCTTTCTTT. Amino acids: CASSLTYGGATEAFF.

This clonotype is a singleton in its sample. The chain uses TRBV29-1 and TRBJ1-1; D unresolved. The germline CDR1 and CDR2 sequences are SQVTM and ANQGSEA. Trimming left V 4 bases short and J 2 bases short, with 14 bases between. This CDR3 contains 14 residues. The CDR3 protein is CSVATVQINTEAFF. CDR3 in DNA: TGCAGCGTTGCTACGGTCCAGATAAACACTGAAGCTTTCTTT.

The V gene is TRBV28, the J gene TRBJ1-2, with 9 bases matching TRBD1. CDR1 MDHEN and CDR2 SYDVKM come from the germline V gene. This CDR3 is built from 15 residues. Germline trimming cut 5 bases from V and 1 base from J; bases unmatched to any gene: 5. The CDR3 spells CASSVPGQGNYGYTF. The CDR3 DNA follows: TGTGCCAGCAGTGTTCCGGGACAGGGTAACTATGGCTACACCTTC.